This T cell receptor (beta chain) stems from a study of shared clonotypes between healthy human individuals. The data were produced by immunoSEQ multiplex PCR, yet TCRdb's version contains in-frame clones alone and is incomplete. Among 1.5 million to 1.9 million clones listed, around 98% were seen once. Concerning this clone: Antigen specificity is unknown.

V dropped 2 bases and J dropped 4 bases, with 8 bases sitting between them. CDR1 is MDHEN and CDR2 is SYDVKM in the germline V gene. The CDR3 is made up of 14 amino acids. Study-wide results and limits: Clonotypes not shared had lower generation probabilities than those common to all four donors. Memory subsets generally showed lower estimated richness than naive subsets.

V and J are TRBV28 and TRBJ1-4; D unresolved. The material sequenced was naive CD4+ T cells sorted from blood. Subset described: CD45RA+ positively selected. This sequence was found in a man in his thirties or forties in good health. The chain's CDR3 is CASSLSGLNEKLFF. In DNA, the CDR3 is TGTGCCAGCAGTTTAAGTGGGCTTAATGAAAAACTGTTTTTT. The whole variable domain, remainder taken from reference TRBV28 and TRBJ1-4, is DVKVTQSSRYLVKRTGEKVFLECVQDMDHENMFWYRQDPGLGLRLIYFSYDVKMKEKGDIPEGYSVSREKKERFSLILESASTNQTSMYLCASSLSGLNEKLFFGSGTQLSVL.